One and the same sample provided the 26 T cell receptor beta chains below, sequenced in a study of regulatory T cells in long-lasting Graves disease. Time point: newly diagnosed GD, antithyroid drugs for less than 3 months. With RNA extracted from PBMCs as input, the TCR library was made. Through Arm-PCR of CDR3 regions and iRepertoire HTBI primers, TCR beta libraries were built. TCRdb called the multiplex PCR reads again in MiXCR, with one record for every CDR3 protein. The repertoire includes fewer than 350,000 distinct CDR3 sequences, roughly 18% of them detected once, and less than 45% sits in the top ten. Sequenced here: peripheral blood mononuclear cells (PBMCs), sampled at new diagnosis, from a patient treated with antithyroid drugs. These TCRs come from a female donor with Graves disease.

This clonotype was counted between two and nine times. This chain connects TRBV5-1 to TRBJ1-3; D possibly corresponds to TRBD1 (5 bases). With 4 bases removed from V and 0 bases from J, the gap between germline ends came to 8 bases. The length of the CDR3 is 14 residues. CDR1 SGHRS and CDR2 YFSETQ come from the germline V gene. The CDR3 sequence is CASSQTASGNTIYF. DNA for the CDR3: TGCGCCAGCAGCCAGACAGCCTCTGGAAACACCATATATTTT.

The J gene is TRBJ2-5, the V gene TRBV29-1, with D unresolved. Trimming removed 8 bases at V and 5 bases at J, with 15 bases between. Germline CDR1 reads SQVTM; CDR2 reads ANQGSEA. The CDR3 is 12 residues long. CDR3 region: CSPGYSGETQYF. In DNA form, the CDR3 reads TGCAGCCCAGGTTATTCCGGGGAGACCCAGTACTTC.

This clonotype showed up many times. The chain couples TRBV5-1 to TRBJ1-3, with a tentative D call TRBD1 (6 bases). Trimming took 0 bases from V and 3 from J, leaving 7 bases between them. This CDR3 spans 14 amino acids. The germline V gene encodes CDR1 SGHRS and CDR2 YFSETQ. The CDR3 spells CASSLDRVGNTIYF. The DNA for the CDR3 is TGCGCCAGCAGCTTGGACAGGGTTGGAAACACCATATATTTT.

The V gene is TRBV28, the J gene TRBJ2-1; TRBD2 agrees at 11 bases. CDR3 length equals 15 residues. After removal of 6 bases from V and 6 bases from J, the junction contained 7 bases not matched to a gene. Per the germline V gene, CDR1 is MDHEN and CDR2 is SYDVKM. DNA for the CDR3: TGTGCCAGCAGGCTGACTAGCGGGAACTTCAATGAGCAGTTCTTC. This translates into CASRLTSGNFNEQFF.

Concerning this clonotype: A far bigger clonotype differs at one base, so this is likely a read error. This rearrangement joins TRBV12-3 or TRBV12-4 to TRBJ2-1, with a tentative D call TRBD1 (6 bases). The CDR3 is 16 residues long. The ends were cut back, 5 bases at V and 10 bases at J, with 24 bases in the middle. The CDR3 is CASSPRTAGWIYEQFF. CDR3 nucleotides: TGTGCCAGCAGTCCCAGGACAGCCGGATGGATCTACGAGCAGTTCTTC.

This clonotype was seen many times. The CDR3 sequence is CASSLVVAGTYEQYF. DNA of the CDR3: TGCGCCAGCAGCTTGGTGGTAGCGGGTACCTACGAGCAGTACTTC. The chain is built from TRBV5-1 and TRBJ2-7; 7 bases are a match to TRBD2. Per germline, CDR1 SGHRS and CDR2 YFSETQ. This CDR3 comprises 15 residues. V was pared by 0 bases and J by 2 bases, with 5 bases of the junction left unmatched.

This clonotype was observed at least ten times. The CDR3 DNA follows: TGTGCCAGTAGTCCCCGACTAGCGGGAGGGCGAACAGATACGCAGTATTTT. Translation: CASSPRLAGGRTDTQYF. V usage is TRBV19 and J usage is TRBJ2-3; 14 bases are a match to TRBD2. The CDR3 has 17 amino acids. V lost 5 bases, J lost 3 bases, and 7 bases stayed unmatched. The germline gives CDR1 LNHDA, CDR2 SQIVND (reference sequence).

The CDR3 DNA reads as TGTGCCAGCAGCCGTAGTGGGCTAGCTTCCTACGAGCAGTACTTC. This translates into CASSRSGLASYEQYF. The chain has TRBV13 and TRBJ2-7; D possibly corresponds to TRBD2 (5 bases). The germline gives CDR1 PRHDT, CDR2 FYEKMQ (reference sequence). Trimming stripped 5 bases from V and 1 base from J, with 15 bases between. This CDR3 is 15 amino acids long.

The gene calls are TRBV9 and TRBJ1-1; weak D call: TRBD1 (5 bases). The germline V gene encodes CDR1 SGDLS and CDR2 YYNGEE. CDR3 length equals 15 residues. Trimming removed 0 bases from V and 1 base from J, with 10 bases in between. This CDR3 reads CASSVVGAENTEAFF. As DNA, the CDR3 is TGTGCCAGCAGCGTAGTCGGGGCGGAGAACACTGAAGCTTTCTTT.

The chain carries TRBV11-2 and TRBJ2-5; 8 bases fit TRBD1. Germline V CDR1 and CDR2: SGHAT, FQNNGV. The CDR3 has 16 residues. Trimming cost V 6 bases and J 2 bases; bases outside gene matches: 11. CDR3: CASSKRDRGLQETQYF. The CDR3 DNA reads TGTGCCAGCAGTAAGCGTGACAGGGGCCTACAAGAGACCCAGTACTTC. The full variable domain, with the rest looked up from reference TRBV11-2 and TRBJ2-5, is EAGVAQSPRYKIIEKRQSVAFWCNPISGHATLYWYQQILGQGPKLLIQFQNNGVVDDSQLPKDRFSAERLKGVDSTLKIQPAKLEDSAVYLCASSKRDRGLQETQYFGPGTRLLVL.

CDR3 nucleotide sequence: TGTGCCAGCAGCCAAGATTGGGGGTCGGATACGCAGTATTTT. This translates into CASSQDWGSDTQYF. This chain connects TRBV14 to TRBJ2-3; D is tentatively TRBD1 or TRBD2 (5 bases each). Germline lookup yields CDR1 SGHDN and CDR2 FVKESK. CDR3 length equals 14 residues. The V end lost 0 bases, the J end lost 6 bases, and 10 bases lay between the germline ends.

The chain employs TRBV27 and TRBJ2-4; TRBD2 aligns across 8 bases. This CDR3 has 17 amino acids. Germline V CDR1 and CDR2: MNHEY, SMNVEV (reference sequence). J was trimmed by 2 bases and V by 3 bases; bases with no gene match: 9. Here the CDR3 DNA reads TGTGCCAGCAGTTTCCTTTGGAGCGGGAGAACCAAAAACATTCAGTACTTC. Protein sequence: CASSFLWSGRTKNIQYF.

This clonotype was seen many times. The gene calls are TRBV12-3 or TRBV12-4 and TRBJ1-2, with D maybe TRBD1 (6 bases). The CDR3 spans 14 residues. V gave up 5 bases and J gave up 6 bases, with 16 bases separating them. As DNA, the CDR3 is TGTGCCAGCAGTCGAATGACAGGTTGGGATGGCTACACCTTC. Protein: CASSRMTGWDGYTF.

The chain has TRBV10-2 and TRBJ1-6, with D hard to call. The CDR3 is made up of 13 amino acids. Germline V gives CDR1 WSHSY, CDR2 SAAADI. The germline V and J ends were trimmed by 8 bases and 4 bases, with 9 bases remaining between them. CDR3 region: CASAGLYNSPLHF. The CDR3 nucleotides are TGCGCCAGCGCCGGACTGTATAATTCACCCCTCCACTTT.

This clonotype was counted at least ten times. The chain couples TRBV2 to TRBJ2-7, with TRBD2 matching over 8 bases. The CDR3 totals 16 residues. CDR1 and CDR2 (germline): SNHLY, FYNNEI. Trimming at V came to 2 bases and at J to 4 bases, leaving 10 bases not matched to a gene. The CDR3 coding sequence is TGTGCCAGCAGTGAATGGGCCGGGACTAGTGCATACGAGCAGTACTTC. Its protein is CASSEWAGTSAYEQYF.

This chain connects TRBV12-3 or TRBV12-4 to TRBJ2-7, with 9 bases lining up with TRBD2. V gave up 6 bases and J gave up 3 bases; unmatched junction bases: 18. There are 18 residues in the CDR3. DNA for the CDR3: TGTGCCAGCAGCGGGGCAGGAGACTCTAGCGGGAACGTCTACGAGCAGTACTTC. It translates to CASSGAGDSSGNVYEQYF.

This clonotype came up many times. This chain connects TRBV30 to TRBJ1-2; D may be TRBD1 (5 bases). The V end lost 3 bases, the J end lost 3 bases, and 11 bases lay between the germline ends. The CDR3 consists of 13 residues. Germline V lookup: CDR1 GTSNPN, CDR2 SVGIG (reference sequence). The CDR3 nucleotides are TGTGCCTGGAGCAAAACGGGGGACTATGGCTACACCTTC. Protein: CAWSKTGDYGYTF.

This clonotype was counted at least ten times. The CDR3 loop is CASSGTPLTDTQYF. Here the CDR3 DNA reads TGTGCCAGCAGTGGAACTCCCCTCACAGATACGCAGTATTTT. V usage is TRBV2 and J usage is TRBJ2-3; D not certain. This CDR3 contains 14 residues. Per the germline V gene, CDR1 is SNHLY and CDR2 is FYNNEI. V shed 4 bases and J shed 2 bases, with 10 bases lying between them.

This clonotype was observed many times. The CDR3 DNA reads TGTGCCACCAGTGAGGGACAGGGTTATGGCTACACCTTC. Its protein product is CATSEGQGYGYTF. The chain uses TRBV24-1 and TRBJ1-2; 9 bases are shared with TRBD1. The V gene end was trimmed by 4 bases and the J gene end by 5 bases; junction bases not matched to a gene: 1. The CDR3 is 13 amino acids. Germline V CDR1 and CDR2: KGHDR, SFDVKD.

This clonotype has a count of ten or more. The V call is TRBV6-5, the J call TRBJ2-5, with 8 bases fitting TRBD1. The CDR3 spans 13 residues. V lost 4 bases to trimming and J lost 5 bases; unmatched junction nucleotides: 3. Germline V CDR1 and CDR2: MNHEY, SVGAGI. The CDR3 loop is CASSSGQGETQYF. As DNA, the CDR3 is TGTGCCAGCAGTTCCGGACAGGGCGAGACCCAGTACTTC.

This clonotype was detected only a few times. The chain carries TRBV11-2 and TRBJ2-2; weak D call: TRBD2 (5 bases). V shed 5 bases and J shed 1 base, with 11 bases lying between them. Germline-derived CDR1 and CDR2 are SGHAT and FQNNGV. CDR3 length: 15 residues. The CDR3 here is CASSQGLGNTGELFF. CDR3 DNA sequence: TGTGCCAGCAGCCAAGGACTGGGGAACACCGGGGAGCTGTTTTTT.

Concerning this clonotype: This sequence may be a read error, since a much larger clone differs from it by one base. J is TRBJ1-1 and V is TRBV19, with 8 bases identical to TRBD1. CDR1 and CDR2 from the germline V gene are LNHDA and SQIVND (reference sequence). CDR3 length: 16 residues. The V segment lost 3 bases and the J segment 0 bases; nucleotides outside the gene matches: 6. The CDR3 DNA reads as TGTGCCAGTAGTATCCCGAAGACAGGGGTGAACACTGAAGCTTTCTTT. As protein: CASSIPKTGVNTEAFF. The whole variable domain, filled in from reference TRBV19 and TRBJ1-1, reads DGGITQSPKYLFRKEGQNVTLSCEQNLNHDAMYWYRQDPGQGLRLIYYSQIVNDFQKGDIAEGYSVSREKKESFPLTVTSAQKNPTAFYLCASSIPKTGVNTEAFFGQGTRLTVV.

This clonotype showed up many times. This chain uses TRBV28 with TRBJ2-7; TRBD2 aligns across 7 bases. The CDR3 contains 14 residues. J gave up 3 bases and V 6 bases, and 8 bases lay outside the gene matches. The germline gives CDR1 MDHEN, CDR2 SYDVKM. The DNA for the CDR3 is TGTGCCAGCAGCCCGATGGGGAGGGGCTACGAGCAGTACTTC. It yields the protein CASSPMGRGYEQYF.

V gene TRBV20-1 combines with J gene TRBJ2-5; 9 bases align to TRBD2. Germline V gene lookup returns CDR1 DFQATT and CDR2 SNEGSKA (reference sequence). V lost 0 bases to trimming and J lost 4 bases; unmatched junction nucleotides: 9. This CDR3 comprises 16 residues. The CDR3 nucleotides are TGCAGTGCTAGAGATCCCGGGGTGGGACTAGCAGAGACCCAGTACTTC. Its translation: CSARDPGVGLAETQYF.

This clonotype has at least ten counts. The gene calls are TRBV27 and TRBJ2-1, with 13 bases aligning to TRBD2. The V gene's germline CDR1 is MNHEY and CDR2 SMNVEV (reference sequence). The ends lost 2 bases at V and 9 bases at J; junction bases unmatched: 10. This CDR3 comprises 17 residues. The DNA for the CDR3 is TGTGCCAGCAGTTTACTTAGGACTAGCGGGAGTTCTGGTGAGCAGTTCTTC. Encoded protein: CASSLLRTSGSSGEQFF.

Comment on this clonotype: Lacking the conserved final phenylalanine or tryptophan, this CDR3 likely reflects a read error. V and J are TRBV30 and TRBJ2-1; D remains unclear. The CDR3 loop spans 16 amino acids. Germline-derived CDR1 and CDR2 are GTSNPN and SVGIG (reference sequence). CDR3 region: CAWSVPRGRTYNGQFL. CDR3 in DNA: TGTGCCTGGAGTGTACCACGCGGACGTACCTACAATGGGCAGTTCCTC.